The clone carrying this T cell receptor (beta chain) was counted between two and nine times. Germline loops: CDR1 SQVTM, CDR2 ANQGSEA. The CDR3 length is 11 residues. V was trimmed by 7 bases and J by 1 base, leaving 8 bases between them. The sample is drawn from a study of identical twins. Unique molecular identifiers were in the cDNA, with template-switch universal primer binding. Via MiXCR, TCRdb re-called the 5' RACE reads, giving one row per CDR3 protein. The sample lists some 190,000 distinct CDR3 sequences, 15% occurring once. This sample also appeared in a second study, on T cells expressing NK-cell markers.

The rearrangement joins TRBV29-1 to TRBJ2-7, with D possibly being TRBD1 (5 bases). Input material: CD8+ T cells sorted from blood. The TCR originated in a woman aged 18-29 years in good health. The CDR3 DNA reads TGCAGCGCGCAGGGTTCCTACGAGCAGTACTTC. Translation gives CSAQGSYEQYF.